These 25 T cell receptor beta chains originate from one sample sequenced in a study of T cell responses to AZD1222 COVID-19 vaccine. The protocol was immunoSEQ multiplex PCR, while the TCRdb copy is restricted to in-frame clones and leaves out a portion. Here the sample spans roughly 180,000 clones, 91% being singletons. The source material was peripheral blood, sampled on day 0 of AZD1222 vaccination. These receptors were taken from an adult in good health.

J is TRBJ1-1 and V is TRBV27; tentative D call: TRBD1 (5 bases). CDR1 and CDR2 (germline): MNHEY, SMNVEV (reference sequence). V lost 6 bases to trimming and J lost 6 bases, with 14 bases between them. The CDR3 contains 13 residues. The CDR3 here is CASRLLRDAEAFF. In DNA, the CDR3 is TGTGCCAGCAGACTTCTCAGGGATGCTGAAGCTTTCTTT.

The CDR3 here is CASSLAAYRVEETQYF. The CDR3 DNA reads TGTGCCAGCAGTTTGGCCGCCTACCGTGTAGAAGAGACCCAGTACTTC. This rearrangement joins TRBV28 to TRBJ2-5; D remains ambiguous. The V and J ends lost 3 bases and 3 bases respectively, with 17 bases between them. Germline CDR1 MDHEN, CDR2 SYDVKM. This CDR3 is 16 amino acids long.

CDR3 bases: TGCGCCAGCAAGAGGGACAGGGGGCACGAGCAGTACTTC. Protein sequence: CASKRDRGHEQYF. This chain connects TRBV5-1 to TRBJ2-7, with 12 bases lining up with TRBD1. The V gene's germline CDR1 is SGHRS and CDR2 YFSETQ. With 6 bases clipped from V and 5 bases from J, the junction kept 3 bases outside the gene matches. This CDR3 region has 13 residues.

This clone showed up just a few times. The chain uses TRBV3-1 (or the pseudogene TRBV3-2) and TRBJ1-4, with D possibly matching TRBD1 (5 bases). V gave up 6 bases and J gave up 7 bases, with 12 bases separating them. Germline CDR1 and CDR2: LGHDT and YNNKEL (reference sequence). This CDR3 has 13 amino acids. The CDR3 nucleotides read TGTGCCAGCAGTCCCGGGACGGCTGAAAAACTGTTTTTT. As protein: CASSPGTAEKLFF.

The chain is built from TRBV28 and TRBJ2-2, with 8 bases lining up with TRBD2. CDR3 length: 15 amino acids. The V gene end was trimmed by 6 bases and the J gene end by 5 bases; junction bases not matched to a gene: 8. Germline CDR1 reads MDHEN; CDR2 reads SYDVKM. This chain's CDR3 is CASSSGLAGTGELFF. In nucleotides, the CDR3 is TGTGCCAGCAGCTCAGGACTAGCTGGTACCGGGGAGCTGTTTTTT.

The rearrangement joins TRBV19 to TRBJ1-4; TRBD1 aligns across 8 bases. After removal of 6 bases from V and 8 bases from J, the junction contained 5 bases not matched to a gene. Per germline, CDR1 LNHDA and CDR2 SQIVND (reference sequence). The CDR3 has 13 residues. CDR3 loop: CASRPGGREKLFF. CDR3 nucleotide sequence: TGTGCCAGTAGGCCAGGGGGCCGGGAAAAACTGTTTTTT.

The rearrangement links TRBV10-2 to TRBJ2-5; D is unresolved. Trimming removed 10 bases at V and 1 base at J, with 13 bases between. CDR1 is WSHSY and CDR2 is SAAADI in the germline V gene. There are 13 residues in the CDR3. CDR3 protein: CANKWAPQETQYF. Here the CDR3 DNA reads TGCGCCAACAAATGGGCTCCCCAAGAGACCCAGTACTTC.

The chain uses TRBV5-1 and TRBJ1-6, with D unresolved. Looked up from germline, CDR1 is SGHRS and CDR2 is YFSETQ. The CDR3 contains 15 residues. Trimming removed 4 bases from V and 7 bases from J, with 15 bases in between. CDR3 in amino acids: CASSPGGQQNSPLHF. The CDR3 DNA follows: TGCGCCAGCAGCCCGGGAGGGCAGCAGAATTCACCCCTCCACTTT.

The chain recombines TRBV4-3 with TRBJ2-7; TRBD1 agrees at 7 bases. The V gene's germline CDR1 is LGHNA and CDR2 YSLEER. The CDR3 is 15 residues long. V was pared by 0 bases and J by 2 bases, with 4 bases of the junction left unmatched. The CDR3 region has the DNA TGCGCCAGCAGCCAAGATTCACAGGGGCCCTACGAGCAGTACTTC. This sequence encodes CASSQDSQGPYEQYF.

The CDR3 DNA reads TGTGCCAGCAGTTCGTCGGGGCGACCAATCTCTGGGGCCAACGTCCTGACTTTC. Its translation: CASSSSGRPISGANVLTF. The chain joins TRBV28 to TRBJ2-6, with D perhaps given as TRBD1 or TRBD2 (5 bases each). V lost 4 bases, J lost 0 bases, and 16 bases lay in between. Germline values: CDR1 MDHEN, CDR2 SYDVKM. CDR3 length equals 18 residues.

The chain couples TRBV28 to TRBJ1-4; D gene unclear. The germline V gene has CDR1 MDHEN and CDR2 SYDVKM. CDR3 length: 14 amino acids. V lost 5 bases and J lost 5, with 12 bases in between. The CDR3 DNA follows: TGTGCCAGCAGTGACCTAATGGGGAATGAAAAACTGTTTTTT. Its translation is CASSDLMGNEKLFF. Complete variable domain (other parts from reference TRBV28 and TRBJ1-4): DVKVTQSSRYLVKRTGEKVFLECVQDMDHENMFWYRQDPGLGLRLIYFSYDVKMKEKGDIPEGYSVSREKKERFSLILESASTNQTSMYLCASSDLMGNEKLFFGSGTQLSVL.

This clone was counted once. This sequence joins TRBV2 and TRBJ1-2; D is unresolved. The CDR3 has 14 amino acids. V was shortened by 10 bases and J by 8 bases, with 23 bases between the two germline ends. Germline lookup yields CDR1 SNHLY and CDR2 FYNNEI. DNA for the CDR3: TGTGCCACTCCAGGCGGTTCACGGGTAGGCGGCTACACCTTC. Residues: CATPGGSRVGGYTF.

About this clone: This sample includes further DNA sequences coding for the same CDR3. The chain carries TRBV28 and TRBJ1-2; D unresolved. The CDR3 consists of 11 residues. The V and J ends lost 5 bases and 4 bases respectively, with 5 bases between them. The V gene's germline CDR1 is MDHEN and CDR2 SYDVKM. CDR3 in amino acids: CASSLRYGYTF. In nucleotides, the CDR3 is TGTGCCAGCAGTCTCCGCTATGGCTACACCTTC.

There are a few counts of this clone. This chain uses TRBV21-1 with TRBJ1-5. TRBV21-1 is flagged as a pseudogene. The CDR3 has 15 amino acids. DNA of the CDR3: TGTGCCAGCAGAAGCGGGACAGCTGATAATCAGCCCCAGCATTTT. Its translation is CASRSGTADNQPQHF.

The CDR3 loop reads CASSARTSGRGLGSGELFF. The CDR3 coding sequence is TGTGCCAGCAGCGCCCGGACTAGCGGGAGGGGATTGGGGTCCGGGGAGCTGTTTTTT. V is TRBV9 and J is TRBJ2-2; the match to TRBD2 covers 15 bases. After removal of 3 bases from V and 6 bases from J, the junction contained 12 bases not matched to a gene. The germline V gene encodes CDR1 SGDLS and CDR2 YYNGEE. This CDR3 has 19 residues.

The chain combines TRBV19 with TRBJ2-6; D is possibly TRBD1 (6 bases). Germline lookup yields CDR1 LNHDA and CDR2 SQIVND (reference sequence). CDR3 length: 22 residues. The V end was cut by 1 base, the J end by 0 bases, with 25 bases between. The CDR3: CASSIVDIFLGHRSSGANVLTF. DNA of the CDR3: TGTGCCAGTAGTATAGTCGACATTTTTCTGGGACACAGGAGCTCTGGGGCCAACGTCCTGACTTTC.

The chain links TRBV5-6 to TRBJ2-7, with 8 bases fitting TRBD1. The V gene's germline CDR1 is SGHDT and CDR2 YYEEEE. V gave up 5 bases and J gave up 1 base; unmatched junction bases: 5. The length of the CDR3 is 14 residues. CDR3 coding DNA: TGTGCCAGCAGACGGACAGGGCTGTCCTACGAGCAGTACTTC. It translates to CASRRTGLSYEQYF.

The gene calls are TRBV9 and TRBJ1-4; D might be TRBD1 (5 bases). Germline V lookup: CDR1 SGDLS, CDR2 YYNGEE. The CDR3 loop spans 14 amino acids. Deletions cut 3 bases from V and 6 bases from J, with 12 bases between. The DNA for the CDR3 is TGTGCCAGCAGCGGTGGGGCTGGGGATGAAAAACTGTTTTTT. Translated: CASSGGAGDEKLFF.

This clone is a singleton in its sample. This chain links TRBV10-2 with TRBJ1-4, with D perhaps matching TRBD1 (5 bases). From germline, CDR1 is WSHSY and CDR2 SAAADI. The CDR3 contains 14 residues. V dropped 6 bases and J dropped 8 bases, with 16 bases sitting between them. The DNA of the CDR3 is TGCGCCAGCAGCGGGACCACCGGAGGCGAAAAACTGTTTTTT. It encodes CASSGTTGGEKLFF.

This rearrangement joins TRBV19 to TRBJ1-1, with no clear D. This CDR3 contains 13 residues. The germline CDR1 and CDR2 sequences are LNHDA and SQIVND (reference sequence). V lost 3 bases to trimming and J lost 7 bases, with 12 bases between them. The CDR3, as DNA: TGTGCCAGTAGTATGGGCGCTAAGAGTGAAGCTTTCTTT. Its protein is CASSMGAKSEAFF.

The chain combines TRBV6-2 or TRBV6-3 with TRBJ2-4; 8 bases match TRBD1. V lost 5 bases, J lost 4 bases, and 1 base stayed unmatched. In germline, CDR1 is MNHEY, CDR2 SVGEGT. The CDR3 length is 13 residues. This CDR3 reads CASSRTGKNIQYF. In nucleotides, the CDR3 is TGTGCCAGCAGTCGGACAGGGAAAAACATTCAGTACTTC.

This sequence joins TRBV5-1 and TRBJ2-1; D remains unclear. The length of the CDR3 is 9 residues. Trimming cost V 6 bases and J 8 bases, with 3 bases left between them. Germline values: CDR1 SGHRS, CDR2 YFSETQ. The CDR3, as DNA: TGCGCCAGCACTGATGAGCAGTTCTTC. Its translation is CASTDEQFF.

The V and J genes are TRBV28 and TRBJ2-1, with D tentatively TRBD1 (5 bases). Trimming shortened V by 3 bases and J by 1 base, and 16 bases separated the two germline ends. The CDR3 loop spans 17 amino acids. CDR1 and CDR2 (germline): MDHEN, SYDVKM. Here the CDR3 DNA reads TGTGCCAGCAGTTTGCCCCAGGGTGAGGTATCCTACAATGAGCAGTTCTTC. Its translation: CASSLPQGEVSYNEQFF.

This chain uses TRBV19 with TRBJ2-5; D is possibly TRBD1 (6 bases). Per germline, CDR1 LNHDA and CDR2 SQIVND (reference sequence). The CDR3 sequence is 14 residues long. V lost 8 bases and J lost 7, with 20 bases in between. The CDR3 loop is CASGSAGVVGTQYF. In DNA, the CDR3 is TGTGCCAGTGGATCAGCAGGGGTCGTAGGGACCCAGTACTTC.

On this clone: Other DNA sequences in this specimen translate into the identical CDR3. The rearrangement links TRBV28 to TRBJ1-2; possible D gene TRBD1, 5 bases. The CDR3 has 13 residues. V was shortened by 6 bases and J by 2 bases, with 10 bases between the two germline ends. The germline CDR1 and CDR2 sequences are MDHEN and SYDVKM. The CDR3: CASSLTANYGYTF. The CDR3 region has the DNA TGTGCCAGCAGCTTGACAGCAAACTATGGCTACACCTTC.